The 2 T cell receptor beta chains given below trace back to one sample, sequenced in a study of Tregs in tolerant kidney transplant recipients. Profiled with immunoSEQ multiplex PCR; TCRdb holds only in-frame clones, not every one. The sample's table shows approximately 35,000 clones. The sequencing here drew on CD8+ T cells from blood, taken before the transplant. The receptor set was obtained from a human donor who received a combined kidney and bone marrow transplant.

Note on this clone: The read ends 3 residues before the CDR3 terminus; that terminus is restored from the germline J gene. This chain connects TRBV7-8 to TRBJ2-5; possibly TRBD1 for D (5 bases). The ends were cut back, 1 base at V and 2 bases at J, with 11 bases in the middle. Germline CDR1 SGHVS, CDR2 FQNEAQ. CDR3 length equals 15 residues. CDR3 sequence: CASSLVDSTQETQYF. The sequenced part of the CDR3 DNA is TGTGCCAGCAGCTTAGTTGACAGTACTCAAGAGACC.

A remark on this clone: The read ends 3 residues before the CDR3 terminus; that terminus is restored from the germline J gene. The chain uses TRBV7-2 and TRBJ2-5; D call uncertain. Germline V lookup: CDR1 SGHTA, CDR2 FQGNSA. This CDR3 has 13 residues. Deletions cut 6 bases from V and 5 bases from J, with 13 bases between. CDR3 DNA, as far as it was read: TGTGCCAGCAGTTCCCAGGTCTGGGAGACC. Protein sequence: CASSSQVWET. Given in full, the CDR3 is CASSSQVWETQYF.